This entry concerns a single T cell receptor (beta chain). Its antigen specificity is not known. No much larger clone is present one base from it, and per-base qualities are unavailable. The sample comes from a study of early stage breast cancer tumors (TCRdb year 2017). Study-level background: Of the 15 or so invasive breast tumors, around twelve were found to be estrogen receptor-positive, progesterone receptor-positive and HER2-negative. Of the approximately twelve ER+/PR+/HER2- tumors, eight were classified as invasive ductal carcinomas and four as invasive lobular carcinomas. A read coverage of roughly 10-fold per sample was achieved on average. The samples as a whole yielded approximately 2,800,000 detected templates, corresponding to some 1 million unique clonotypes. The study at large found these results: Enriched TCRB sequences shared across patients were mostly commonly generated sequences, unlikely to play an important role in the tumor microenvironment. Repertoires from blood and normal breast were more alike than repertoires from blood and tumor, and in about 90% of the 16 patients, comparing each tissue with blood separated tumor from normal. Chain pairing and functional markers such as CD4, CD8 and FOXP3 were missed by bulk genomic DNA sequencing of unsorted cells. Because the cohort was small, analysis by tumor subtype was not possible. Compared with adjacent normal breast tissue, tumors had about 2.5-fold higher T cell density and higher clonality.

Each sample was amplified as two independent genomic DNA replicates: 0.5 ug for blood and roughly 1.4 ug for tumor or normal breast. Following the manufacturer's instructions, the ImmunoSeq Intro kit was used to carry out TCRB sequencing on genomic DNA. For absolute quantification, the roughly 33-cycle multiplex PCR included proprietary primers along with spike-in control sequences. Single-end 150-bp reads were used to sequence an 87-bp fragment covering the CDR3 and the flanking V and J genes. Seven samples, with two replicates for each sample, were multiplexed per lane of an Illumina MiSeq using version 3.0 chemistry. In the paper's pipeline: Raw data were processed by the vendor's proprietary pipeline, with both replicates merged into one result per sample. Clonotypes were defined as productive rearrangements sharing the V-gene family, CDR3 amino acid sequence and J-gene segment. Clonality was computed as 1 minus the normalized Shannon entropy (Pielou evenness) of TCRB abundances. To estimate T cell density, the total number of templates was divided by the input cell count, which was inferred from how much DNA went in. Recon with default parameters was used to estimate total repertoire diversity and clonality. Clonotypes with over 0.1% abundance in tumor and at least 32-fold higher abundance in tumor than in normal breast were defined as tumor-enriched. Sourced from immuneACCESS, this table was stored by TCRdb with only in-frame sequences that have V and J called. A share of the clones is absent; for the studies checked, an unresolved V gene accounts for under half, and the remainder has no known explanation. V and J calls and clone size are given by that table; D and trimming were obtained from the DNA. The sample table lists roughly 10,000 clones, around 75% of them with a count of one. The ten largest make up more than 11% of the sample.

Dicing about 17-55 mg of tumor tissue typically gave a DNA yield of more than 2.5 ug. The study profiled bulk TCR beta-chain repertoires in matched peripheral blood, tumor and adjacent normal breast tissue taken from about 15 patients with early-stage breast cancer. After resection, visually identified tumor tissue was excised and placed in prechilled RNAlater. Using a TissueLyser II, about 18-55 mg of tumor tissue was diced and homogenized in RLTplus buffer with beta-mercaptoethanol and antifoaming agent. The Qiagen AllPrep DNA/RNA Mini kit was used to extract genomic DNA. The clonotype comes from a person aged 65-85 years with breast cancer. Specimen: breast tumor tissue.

The DNA reads TGTGCCAGCAGCGTAGCTCGGACAGGTGATAACTATGGCTACACCTTC. The translation is CASSVARTGDNYGYTF. The chain uses TRBV9 and TRBJ1-2; a stretch of 7 junction bases matches TRBD1. Sequences SGDLS (CDR1) and YYNGEE (CDR2) are obtained from the germline V gene. The junction shows trimming of 0 bases on V and 1 base on J, and the gene matches do not reach 6 bases of it. Reading from cysteine to phenylalanine, the CDR3 counts 16 amino acids. Of all the DNA, just the CDR3 is kept, 48 bases in frame from base 1.